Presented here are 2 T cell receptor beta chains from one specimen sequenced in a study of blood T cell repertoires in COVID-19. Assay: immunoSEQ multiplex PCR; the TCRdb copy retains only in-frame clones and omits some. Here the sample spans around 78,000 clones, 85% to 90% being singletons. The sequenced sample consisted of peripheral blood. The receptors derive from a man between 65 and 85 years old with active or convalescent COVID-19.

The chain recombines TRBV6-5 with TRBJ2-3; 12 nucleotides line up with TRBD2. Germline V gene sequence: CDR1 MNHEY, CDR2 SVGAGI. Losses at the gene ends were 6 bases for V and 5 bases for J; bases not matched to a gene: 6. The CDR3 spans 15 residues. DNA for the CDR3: TGTGCCAGCAGCGGACGGGGACTAGCGGGAGATACGCAGTATTTT. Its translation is CASSGRGLAGDTQYF.

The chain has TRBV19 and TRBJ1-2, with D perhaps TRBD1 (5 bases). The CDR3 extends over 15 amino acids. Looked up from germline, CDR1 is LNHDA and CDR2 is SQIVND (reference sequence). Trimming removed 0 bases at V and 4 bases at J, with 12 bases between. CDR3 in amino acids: CASSIDQGPSYGYTF. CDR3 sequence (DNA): TGTGCCAGTAGTATAGATCAGGGCCCAAGCTATGGCTACACCTTC.